This T cell receptor (beta chain) comes out of a study of blood T cell repertoires in COVID-19. Sequenced by immunoSEQ multiplex PCR; TCRdb stores in-frame clones only, minus some. The repertoire holds 300,000 to 350,000 clones, with about nine tenths as singletons. This CDR3 comprises 18 residues. J lost 4 bases, V lost 0 bases, and 6 bases had no gene match. Per the germline V gene, CDR1 is LGHDT and CDR2 is YNNKEL (reference sequence). The chain couples TRBV3-1 (or the pseudogene TRBV3-2) to TRBJ2-1, with TRBD2 matching 13 bases. The sequence was obtained from a man between 18 and 35 years old with active or convalescent COVID-19. The sequencing input was peripheral blood. This chain's CDR3 is CASSQDQGLAGMYNEQFF. The DNA for the CDR3 is TGTGCCAGCAGCCAAGATCAGGGACTAGCGGGAATGTACAATGAGCAGTTCTTC.